This is a list of T cell receptor beta chains from one sample in a study of CD8 T cell repertoires and HIV-1 epitope variants. Sequencing used immunoSEQ multiplex PCR; TCRdb keeps in-frame clones, though not all of them. The sample contains under 6,000 clones, 66% of which appear only once. These receptors are not linked to any known antigen. Sequenced material: cultured CD8+ T cells derived from PBMCs. All receptors come from a male donor with HIV. The CDR3 runs from the conserved cysteine through the conserved F or W. A D gene is named only where the DNA matches it firmly.

j_call d_call v_call cdr3_aa
NA NA TRBV11-3 CASSLTRWDEQYF
TRBJ1-4 NA TRBV7-9 CASSFIFGDLRRGEKLFF
TRBJ2-3 NA TRBV28 CASSLSTSTDTQYF
TRBJ1-1 NA TRBV9 CASSVGTHTEAFF
TRBJ2-2 NA TRBV2 CASKSTYANTGELFF
TRBJ1-2 TRBD1 TRBV6-4 CASREDRAGHGYGYTF
TRBJ2-2 NA TRBV9 CASDRLAADGELFF
TRBJ1-4 TRBD1 TRBV15 CATSREGWDRANEKLFF
TRBJ2-1 TRBD2 TRBV28 CASSLGLATYNEQFF
TRBJ2-7 NA TRBV10-3 CAISDPAGIYEQYF
TRBJ2-1 NA TRBV27 CASSLKQGEGSYNEQFF